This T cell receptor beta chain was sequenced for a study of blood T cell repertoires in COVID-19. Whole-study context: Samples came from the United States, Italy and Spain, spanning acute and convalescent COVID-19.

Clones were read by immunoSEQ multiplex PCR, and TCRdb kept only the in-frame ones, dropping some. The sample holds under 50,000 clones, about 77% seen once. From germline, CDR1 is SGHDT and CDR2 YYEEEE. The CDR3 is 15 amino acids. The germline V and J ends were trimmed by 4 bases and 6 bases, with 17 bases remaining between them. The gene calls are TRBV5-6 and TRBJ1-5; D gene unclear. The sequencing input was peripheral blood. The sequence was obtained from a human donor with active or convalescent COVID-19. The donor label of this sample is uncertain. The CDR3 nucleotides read TGTGCCAGCAGCAGAGACTCCCGGGAGGGTCAGCCCCAGCATTTT. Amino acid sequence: CASSRDSREGQPQHF.